Many counts were recorded for the clone carrying this T cell receptor (beta chain). Its specificity is not known. Attachment of unique molecular identifiers to individual cDNA molecules was performed. TCRdb reprocessed the 5' RACE reads via MiXCR and lists one record per CDR3 protein. The sample has 95,000 to 120,000 distinct CDR3 sequences, about 12% seen once; the top ten hold 3.1%. The sample comes from a study of early T cells in non-severe SARS-CoV-2 infection. Findings and limits, study-wide: VDJdb matching favored anti-spike CD8 responses, missing private and CD4 specificities.

The sample was whole blood. The receptor comes from an adult who was a healthcare worker with PCR-confirmed SARS-CoV-2 infection or an uninfected control (not recorded which).

The CDR3 reads CASSLDGLAGNEQFF. In DNA form, the CDR3 reads TGTGCCAGCAGCTTAGACGGACTAGCGGGGAATGAGCAGTTCTTC. V gene TRBV11-3 combines with J gene TRBJ2-1; 12 nucleotides agree with TRBD2. Germline CDR1 SGHNT, CDR2 YENEEA. V lost 0 bases and J lost 7; bases outside the gene matches: 1. The CDR3 length is 15 residues.